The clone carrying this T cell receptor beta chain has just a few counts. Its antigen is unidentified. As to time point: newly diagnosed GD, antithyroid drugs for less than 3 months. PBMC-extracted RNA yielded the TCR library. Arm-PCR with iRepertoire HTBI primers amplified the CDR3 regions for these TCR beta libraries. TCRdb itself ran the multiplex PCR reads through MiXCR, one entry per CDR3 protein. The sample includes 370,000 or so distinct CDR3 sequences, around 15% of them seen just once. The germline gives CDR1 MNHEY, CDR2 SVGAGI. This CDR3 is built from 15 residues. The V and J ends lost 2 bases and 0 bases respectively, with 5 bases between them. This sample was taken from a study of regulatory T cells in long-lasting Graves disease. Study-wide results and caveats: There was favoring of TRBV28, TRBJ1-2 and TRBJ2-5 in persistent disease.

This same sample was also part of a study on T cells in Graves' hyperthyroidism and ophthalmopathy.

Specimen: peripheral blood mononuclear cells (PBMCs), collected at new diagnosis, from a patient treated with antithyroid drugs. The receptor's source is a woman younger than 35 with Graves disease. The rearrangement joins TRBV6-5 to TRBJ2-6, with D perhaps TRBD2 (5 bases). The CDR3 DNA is TGTGCCAGCAGTTACCGGGGCTCTGGGGCCAACGTCCTGACTTTC. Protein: CASSYRGSGANVLTF.